These 16 T cell receptor beta chains were all obtained from the same sample, sequenced in a study of OX40 agonist ivuxolimab in advanced cancers. Sequencing used immunoSEQ multiplex PCR; TCRdb keeps in-frame clones, though not all of them. This table holds under 55,000 clones, roughly 90% found once. The sequencing used CD4+ or CD8+ T cells sorted from blood, collected in a trial of the OX40 agonist ivuxolimab. The receptor source for this set is an adult with an advanced solid tumor such as melanoma, head and neck, liver or kidney cancer.

The chain combines TRBV13 with TRBJ2-5, with D possibly TRBD2 on 6 matching bases. The germline V gene encodes CDR1 PRHDT and CDR2 FYEKMQ (reference sequence). Trimming removed 5 bases from V and 2 bases from J, with 12 bases in between. This CDR3 has 14 residues. CDR3 bases: TGTGCCAGCAGCGGGAGGACTCCACAAGAGACCCAGTACTTC. This translates into CASSGRTPQETQYF.

V gene TRBV7-9 combines with J gene TRBJ2-3; D ambiguous. Trimming removed 2 bases at V and 6 bases at J, with 15 bases between. Germline CDR1 SEHNR, CDR2 FQNEAQ (reference sequence). There are 15 residues in the CDR3. CDR3: CASSLWSETGDTQYF. CDR3 nucleotides: TGTGCCAGCAGCTTATGGTCTGAGACCGGGGATACGCAGTATTTT. The complete variable domain, with remaining parts taken from reference TRBV7-9 and TRBJ2-3, reads DTGVSQNPRHKITKRGQNVTFRCDPISEHNRLYWYRQTLGQGPEFLTYFQNEAQLEKSRLLSDRFSAERPKGSFSTLEIQRTEQGDSAMYLCASSLWSETGDTQYFGPGTRLTVL.

The V gene is TRBV5-1, the J gene TRBJ2-3; D remains ambiguous. Germline CDR1 SGHRS, CDR2 YFSETQ. Trimming stripped 1 base from V and 5 bases from J, with 11 bases between. The CDR3 consists of 14 residues. The CDR3 nucleotides are TGCGCCAGCAGCTTGCCCAGATTAGGAGATACGCAGTATTTT. This gives the protein CASSLPRLGDTQYF.

The rearrangement links TRBV19 to TRBJ1-1; the D gene is possibly TRBD1 (6 bases). Germline CDR1 is LNHDA and CDR2 is SQIVND (reference sequence). The V end lost 5 bases, the J end lost 5 bases, and 12 bases lay between the germline ends. This CDR3 has 13 residues. Here the CDR3 DNA reads TGTGCCAGTAGTGATACAGGGTATACTGAAGCTTTCTTT. Protein sequence: CASSDTGYTEAFF.

The CDR3 nucleotides read TGTGCCAGCAGTGAAATGGCAGGGGCGGAGGGCTACACCTTC. Translated, it gives CASSEMAGAEGYTF. The chain carries TRBV6-1 and TRBJ1-2; TRBD1 might be the D (6 bases). CDR3 length equals 14 residues. Trimming stripped 2 bases from V and 8 bases from J, with 15 bases between. CDR1 is MNHNS and CDR2 is SASEGT in the germline V gene.

The J gene is TRBJ2-1, the V gene TRBV14; D is uncertain. Germline V lookup: CDR1 SGHDN, CDR2 FVKESK. V was clipped by 4 bases and J by 8 bases, with 12 bases between them. CDR3 length: 13 amino acids. The CDR3 bases are TGTGCCAGCAGCCTCTCACATGGGGATGAGCAGTTCTTC. It codes for CASSLSHGDEQFF.

This clone was counted between two and nine times. The gene calls are TRBV6-5 and TRBJ2-1; the D gene is possibly TRBD2 (6 bases). The CDR3 extends over 15 amino acids. V was trimmed by 0 bases and J by 7 bases, leaving 13 bases between them. Looked up from germline, CDR1 is MNHEY and CDR2 is SVGAGI. The CDR3 here is CASSYSVSGGNEQFF. The CDR3 region has the DNA TGTGCCAGCAGTTACTCGGTTAGCGGAGGGAATGAGCAGTTCTTC.

The chain carries TRBV12-1 and TRBJ1-3; no check of the table's D call, TRBD1, against the DNA was made. TRBV12-1 constitutes a pseudogene. CDR3 length: 13 amino acids. The CDR3 bases are TGTGCCAGCAGCCCTGGACAGAGAAACACCATATATTTT. Its protein product is CASSPGQRNTIYF.

The chain joins TRBV6-1 to TRBJ2-7, with D perhaps given as TRBD1 or TRBD2 (5 bases each). V gave up 7 bases and J gave up 1 base, with 14 bases separating them. Germline assignment: CDR1 MNHNS and CDR2 SASEGT. The CDR3 runs 14 residues. The CDR3 DNA reads TGTGCCAGCAAGGTCCGGGACGGATCCTACGAGCAGTACTTC. Its protein is CASKVRDGSYEQYF.

This chain joins TRBV9 and TRBJ2-2; a weak D match, TRBD2 (5 bases). Germline V lookup: CDR1 SGDLS, CDR2 YYNGEE. This CDR3 comprises 13 residues. V was pared by 5 bases and J by 6 bases, with 11 bases between. The DNA for the CDR3 is TGTGCCAGCAGTACTGGGAGCCCCGGGGAGCTGTTTTTT. It is translated as CASSTGSPGELFF.

The chain employs TRBV4-2 and TRBJ2-7, with 11 bases that match TRBD2. With 1 base clipped from V and 6 bases from J, the junction kept 2 bases outside the gene matches. Germline V lookup: CDR1 LGHNA, CDR2 YNFKEQ. The CDR3 loop spans 14 amino acids. CDR3 residues: CASSQVAGGGEQYF. The CDR3 DNA follows: TGTGCCAGCAGCCAAGTAGCGGGAGGGGGCGAGCAGTACTTC.

This rearrangement joins TRBV2 to TRBJ1-3; D is uncertain. With 3 bases removed from V and 2 bases from J, the gap between germline ends came to 14 bases. The germline gives CDR1 SNHLY, CDR2 FYNNEI. The CDR3 spans 16 residues. The CDR3 loop is CASSDVQKPTGNTIYF. CDR3 coding DNA: TGTGCCAGCAGTGATGTACAGAAACCAACTGGAAACACCATATATTTT.

The rearrangement joins TRBV10-3 to TRBJ1-5; D is possibly TRBD1 (5 bases). The V gene's germline CDR1 is ENHRY and CDR2 SYGVKD. Between the trimmed V and J ends, which lost 2 bases and 6 bases, there was a span of 11 bases. The CDR3 runs 14 residues. CDR3 protein: CAISEGDEVQPQHF. The CDR3 bases are TGTGCCATCAGTGAGGGGGACGAGGTTCAGCCCCAGCATTTT.

The chain joins TRBV6-5 to TRBJ2-7, with D uncertain. Trimming stripped 0 bases from V and 5 bases from J, with 11 bases between. CDR3 length: 14 amino acids. Germline V gives CDR1 MNHEY, CDR2 SVGAGI. The CDR3 bases are TGTGCCAGCAGTTACTCGGGTGGAGTCCACGAGCAGTACTTC. It translates to CASSYSGGVHEQYF.

This clone was recorded only once. J is TRBJ1-2 and V is TRBV29-1, with TRBD1 matching 12 bases. CDR1 is SQVTM and CDR2 is ANQGSEA in the germline V gene. The CDR3 is 16 residues long. J lost 3 bases, V lost 3 bases, and 8 bases had no gene match. The CDR3 DNA reads TGCAGCGTTGATCCCGGGACAGGGGGCGCAGACTATGGCTACACCTTC. It is translated as CSVDPGTGGADYGYTF. Full variable domain (remainder filled in from reference TRBV29-1 and TRBJ1-2): SAVISQKPSRDICQRGTSLTIQCQVDSQVTMMFWYRQQPGQSLTLIATANQGSEATYESGFVIDKFPISRPNLTFSTLTVSNMSPEDSSIYLCSVDPGTGGADYGYTFGSGTRLTVV.

This chain joins TRBV7-9 and TRBJ2-3; D is perhaps TRBD1 (6 bases). This CDR3 is built from 13 residues. Trimming left V 6 bases short and J 4 bases short, with 11 bases between. Per the germline V gene, CDR1 is SEHNR and CDR2 is FQNEAQ (reference sequence). The CDR3 nucleotides are TGTGCCAGCAGGATCAGGGGCGCAGATACGCAGTATTTT. This translates into CASRIRGADTQYF.